The text below deals with one T cell receptor beta chain. This CDR3 has 15 amino acids. CDR1 and CDR2 (germline): LGHNA, YSLEER. Germline trimming cut 1 base from V and 0 bases from J; bases unmatched to any gene: 1. The data derive from a study of blood T cell repertoires in COVID-19. Study-level information: T cells, B-cell-depleted T cells, or PBMCs provided the cDNA or gDNA that served as material.

Seattle researchers signed up patients amid active infection and tracked them longitudinally. Only in-frame clones appear in the TCRdb table, and some are missing; sequencing was by immunoSEQ multiplex PCR. The table includes fewer than 300,000 clones, roughly 83% detected once. The gene calls are TRBV4-3 and TRBJ2-7; TRBD2 aligns across 9 bases. The receptor was derived from a human donor with COVID-19, enrolled during active disease. The donor label of this sample is uncertain. Sample: peripheral blood. The CDR3 coding sequence is TGCGCCAGCAGCCAAGCTAGCGGGAACTCCTACGAGCAGTACTTC. Translating gives CASSQASGNSYEQYF.